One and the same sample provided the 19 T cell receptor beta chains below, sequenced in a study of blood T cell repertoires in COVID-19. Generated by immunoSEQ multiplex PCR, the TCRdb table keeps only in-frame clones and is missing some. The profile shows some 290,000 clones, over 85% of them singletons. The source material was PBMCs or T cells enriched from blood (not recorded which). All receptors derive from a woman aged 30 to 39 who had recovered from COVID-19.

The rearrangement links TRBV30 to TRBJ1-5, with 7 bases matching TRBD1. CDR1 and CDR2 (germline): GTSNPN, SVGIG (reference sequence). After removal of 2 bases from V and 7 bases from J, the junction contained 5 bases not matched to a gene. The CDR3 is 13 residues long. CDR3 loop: CAWSSAGGQPQHF. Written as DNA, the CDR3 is TGTGCCTGGAGTTCCGCAGGGGGACAGCCCCAGCATTTT.

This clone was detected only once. CDR3 in amino acids: CATSDSVTDEQFF. DNA of the CDR3: TGTGCCACCAGTGATTCGGTGACAGACGAGCAGTTCTTC. The V call is TRBV24-1, the J call TRBJ2-1; TRBD1 is a possible D gene (5 bases). The germline gives CDR1 KGHDR, CDR2 SFDVKD. CDR3 size: 13 residues. The V end lost 2 bases, the J end lost 10 bases, and 11 bases lay between the germline ends.

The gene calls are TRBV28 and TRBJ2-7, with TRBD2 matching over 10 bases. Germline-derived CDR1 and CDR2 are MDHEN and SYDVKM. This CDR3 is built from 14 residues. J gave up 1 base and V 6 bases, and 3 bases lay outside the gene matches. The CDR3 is CASRGTSESYEQYF. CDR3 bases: TGTGCCAGCAGAGGGACTAGCGAATCCTACGAGCAGTACTTC. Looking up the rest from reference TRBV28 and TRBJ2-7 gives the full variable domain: DVKVTQSSRYLVKRTGEKVFLECVQDMDHENMFWYRQDPGLGLRLIYFSYDVKMKEKGDIPEGYSVSREKKERFSLILESASTNQTSMYLCASRGTSESYEQYFGPGTRLTVT.

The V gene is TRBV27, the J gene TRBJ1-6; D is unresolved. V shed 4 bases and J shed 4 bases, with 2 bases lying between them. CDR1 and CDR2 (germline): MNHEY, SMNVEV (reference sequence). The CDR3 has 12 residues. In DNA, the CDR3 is TGTGCCAGCAGTTCTTATAATTCACCCCTCCACTTT. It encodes CASSSYNSPLHF.

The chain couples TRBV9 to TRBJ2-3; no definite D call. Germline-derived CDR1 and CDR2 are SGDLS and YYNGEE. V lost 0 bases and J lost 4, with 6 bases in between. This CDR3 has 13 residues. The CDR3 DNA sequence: TGTGCCAGCAGCGTAGGGGCACCAGATACGCAGTATTTT. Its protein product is CASSVGAPDTQYF. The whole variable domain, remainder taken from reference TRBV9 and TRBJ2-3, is DSGVTQTPKHLITATGQRVTLRCSPRSGDLSVYWYQQSLDQGLQFLIQYYNGEERAKGNILERFSAQQFPDLHSELNLSSLELGDSALYFCASSVGAPDTQYFGPGTRLTVL.

The DNA of the CDR3 is TGCGCCAGCAGCTTGGTGGCCAGTTTAGAAGCTTTCTTT. Residues: CASSLVASLEAFF. The chain is built from TRBV5-1 and TRBJ1-1; the D is unclear. Trimming removed 0 bases from V and 8 bases from J, with 11 bases in between. Germline assignment: CDR1 SGHRS and CDR2 YFSETQ. The CDR3 runs to 13 residues.

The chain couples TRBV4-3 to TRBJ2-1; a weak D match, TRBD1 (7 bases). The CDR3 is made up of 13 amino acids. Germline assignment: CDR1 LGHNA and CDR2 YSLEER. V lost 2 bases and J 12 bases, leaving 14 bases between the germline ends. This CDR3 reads CASSQKRGDRQFF. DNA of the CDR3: TGCGCCAGCAGCCAAAAAAGGGGGGACAGGCAGTTCTTC.

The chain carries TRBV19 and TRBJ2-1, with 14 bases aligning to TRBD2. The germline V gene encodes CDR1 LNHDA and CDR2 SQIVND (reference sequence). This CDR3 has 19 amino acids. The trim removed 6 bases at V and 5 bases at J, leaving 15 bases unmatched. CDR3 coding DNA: TGTGCCAGTAGATACATCGGACTAGCGGGAGGTGTGAGCCACAATGAGCAGTTCTTC. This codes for CASRYIGLAGGVSHNEQFF.

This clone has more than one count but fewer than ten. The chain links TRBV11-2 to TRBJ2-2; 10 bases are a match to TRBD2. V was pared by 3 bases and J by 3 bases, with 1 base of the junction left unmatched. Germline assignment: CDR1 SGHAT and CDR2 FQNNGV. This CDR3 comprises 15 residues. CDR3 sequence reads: CASSLLAGDTGELFF. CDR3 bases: TGTGCCAGCAGCTTGCTAGCGGGGGACACCGGGGAGCTGTTTTTT.

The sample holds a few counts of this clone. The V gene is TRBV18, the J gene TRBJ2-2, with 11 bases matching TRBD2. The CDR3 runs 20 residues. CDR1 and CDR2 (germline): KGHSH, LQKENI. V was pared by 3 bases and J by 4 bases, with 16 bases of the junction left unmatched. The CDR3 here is CASSPGIAGGPMWGTGELFF. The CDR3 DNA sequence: TGTGCCAGCTCACCGGGTATAGCGGGAGGGCCTATGTGGGGCACCGGGGAGCTGTTTTTT. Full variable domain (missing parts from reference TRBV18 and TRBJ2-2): NAGVMQNPRHLVRRRGQEARLRCSPMKGHSHVYWYRQLPEEGLKFMVYLQKENIIDESGMPKERFSAEFPKEGPSILRIQQVVRGDSAAYFCASSPGIAGGPMWGTGELFFGEGSRLTVL.

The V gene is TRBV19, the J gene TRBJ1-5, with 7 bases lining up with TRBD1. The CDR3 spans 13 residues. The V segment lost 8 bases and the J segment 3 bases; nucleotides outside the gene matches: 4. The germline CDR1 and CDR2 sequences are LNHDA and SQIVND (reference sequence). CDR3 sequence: CASHRGLNQPQHF. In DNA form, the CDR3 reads TGTGCCAGTCACAGGGGACTCAATCAGCCCCAGCATTTT.

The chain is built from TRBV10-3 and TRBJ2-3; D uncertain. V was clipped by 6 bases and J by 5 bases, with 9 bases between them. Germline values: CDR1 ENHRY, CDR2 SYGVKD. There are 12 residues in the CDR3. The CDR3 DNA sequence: TGTGCCATCAGCCAGACGGGAGATACGCAGTATTTT. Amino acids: CAISQTGDTQYF.

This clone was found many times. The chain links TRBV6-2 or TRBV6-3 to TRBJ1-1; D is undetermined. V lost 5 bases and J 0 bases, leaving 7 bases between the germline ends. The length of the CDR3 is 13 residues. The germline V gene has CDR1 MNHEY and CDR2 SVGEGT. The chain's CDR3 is CASSTYLNTEAFF. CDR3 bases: TGTGCCAGCAGTACTTACCTGAACACTGAAGCTTTCTTT.

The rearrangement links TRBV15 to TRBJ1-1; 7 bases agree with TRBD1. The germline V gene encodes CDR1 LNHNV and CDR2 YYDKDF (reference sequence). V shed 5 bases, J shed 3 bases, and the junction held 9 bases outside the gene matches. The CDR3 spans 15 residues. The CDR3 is CATSGKQGSYTEAFF. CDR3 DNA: TGTGCCACCAGCGGTAAACAGGGGTCATACACTGAAGCTTTCTTT.

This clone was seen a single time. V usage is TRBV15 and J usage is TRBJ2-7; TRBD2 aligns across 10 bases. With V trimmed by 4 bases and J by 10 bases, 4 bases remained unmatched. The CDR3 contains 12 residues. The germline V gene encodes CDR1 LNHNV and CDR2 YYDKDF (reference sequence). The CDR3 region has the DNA TGTGCCACCAGCACCAGCGGGAGGGCCCAGTACTTC. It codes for CATSTSGRAQYF.

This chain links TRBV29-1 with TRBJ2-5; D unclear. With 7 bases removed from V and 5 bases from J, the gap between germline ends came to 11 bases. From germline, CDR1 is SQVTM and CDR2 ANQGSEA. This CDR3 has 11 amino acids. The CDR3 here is CSERTGETQYF. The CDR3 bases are TGCAGCGAACGAACCGGGGAGACCCAGTACTTC.

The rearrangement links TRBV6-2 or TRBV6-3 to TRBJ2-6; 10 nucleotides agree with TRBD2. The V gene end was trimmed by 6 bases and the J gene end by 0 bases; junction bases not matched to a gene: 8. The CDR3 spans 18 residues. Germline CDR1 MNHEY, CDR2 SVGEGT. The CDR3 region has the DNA TGTGCCAGCAGCCCCGGGCTAGCGGGAGACTCTGGGGCCAACGTCCTGACTTTC. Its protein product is CASSPGLAGDSGANVLTF.

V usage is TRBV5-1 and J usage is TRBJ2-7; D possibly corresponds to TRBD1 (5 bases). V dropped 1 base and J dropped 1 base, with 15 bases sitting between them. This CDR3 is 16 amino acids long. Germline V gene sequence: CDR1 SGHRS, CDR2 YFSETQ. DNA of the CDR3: TGCGCCAGCAGCTTGCTAGTCAACAGGCATTCCTACGAGCAGTACTTC. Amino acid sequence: CASSLLVNRHSYEQYF.

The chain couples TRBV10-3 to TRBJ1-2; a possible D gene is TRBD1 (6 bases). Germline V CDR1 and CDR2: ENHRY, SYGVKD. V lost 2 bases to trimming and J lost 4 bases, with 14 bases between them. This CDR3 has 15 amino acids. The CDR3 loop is CAISEVADRSYGYTF. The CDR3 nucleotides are TGTGCCATCAGTGAGGTGGCCGACAGGAGCTATGGCTACACCTTC.